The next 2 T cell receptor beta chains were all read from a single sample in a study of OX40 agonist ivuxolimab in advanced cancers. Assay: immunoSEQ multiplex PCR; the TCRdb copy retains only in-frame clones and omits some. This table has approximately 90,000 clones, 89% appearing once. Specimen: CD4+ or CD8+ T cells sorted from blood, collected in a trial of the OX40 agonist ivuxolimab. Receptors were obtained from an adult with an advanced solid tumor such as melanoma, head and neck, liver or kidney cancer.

The CDR3 DNA is TGTGCCAGCAGCGCGAGAGACAGGGACTCTGGAAACACCATATATTTT. It specifies CASSARDRDSGNTIYF. The V call is TRBV9, the J call TRBJ1-3; 7 bases are a match to TRBD1. The V and J ends lost 3 bases and 0 bases, in that order; junction bases with no gene match: 6. CDR3 length: 16 residues. The germline V gene has CDR1 SGDLS and CDR2 YYNGEE.

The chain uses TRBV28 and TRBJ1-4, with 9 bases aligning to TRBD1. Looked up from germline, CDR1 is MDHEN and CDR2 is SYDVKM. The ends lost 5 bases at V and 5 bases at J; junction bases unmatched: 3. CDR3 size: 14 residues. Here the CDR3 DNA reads TGTGCCAGCAGTCCAACAGGGGGCAATGAAAAACTGTTTTTT. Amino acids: CASSPTGGNEKLFF.